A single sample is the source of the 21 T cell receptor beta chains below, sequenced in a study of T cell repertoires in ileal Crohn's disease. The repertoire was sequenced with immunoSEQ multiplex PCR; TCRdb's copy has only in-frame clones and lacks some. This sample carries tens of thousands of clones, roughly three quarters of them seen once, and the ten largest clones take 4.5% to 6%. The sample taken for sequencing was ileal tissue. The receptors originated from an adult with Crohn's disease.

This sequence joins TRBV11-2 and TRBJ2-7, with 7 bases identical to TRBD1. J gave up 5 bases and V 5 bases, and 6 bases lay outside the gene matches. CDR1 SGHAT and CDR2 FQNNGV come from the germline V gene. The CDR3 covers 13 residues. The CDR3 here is CASSPPDRDEQYF. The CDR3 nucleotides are TGTGCCAGCAGCCCCCCTGACAGGGACGAGCAGTACTTC.

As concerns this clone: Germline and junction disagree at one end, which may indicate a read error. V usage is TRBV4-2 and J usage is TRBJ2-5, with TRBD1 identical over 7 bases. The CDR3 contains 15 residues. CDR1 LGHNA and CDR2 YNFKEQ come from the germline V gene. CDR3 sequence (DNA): TGTGCCAGCAGTCAAGGCAACAGGGGAATAGAGACCCAGTACTTC. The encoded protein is CASSQGNRGIETQYF.

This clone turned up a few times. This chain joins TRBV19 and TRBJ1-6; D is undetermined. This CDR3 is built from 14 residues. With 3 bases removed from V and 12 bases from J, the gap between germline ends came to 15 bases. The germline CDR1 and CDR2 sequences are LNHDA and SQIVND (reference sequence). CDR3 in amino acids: CASSMGYGRKPLHF. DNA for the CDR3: TGTGCCAGTAGTATGGGGTACGGGAGGAAACCCCTCCACTTT.

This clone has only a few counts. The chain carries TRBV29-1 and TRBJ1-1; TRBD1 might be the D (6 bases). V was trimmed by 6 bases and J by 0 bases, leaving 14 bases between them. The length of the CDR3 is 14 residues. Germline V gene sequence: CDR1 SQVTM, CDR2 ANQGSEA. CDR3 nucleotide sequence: TGCAGCGTCCAGCAAGGGACAATGAACACTGAAGCTTTCTTT. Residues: CSVQQGTMNTEAFF. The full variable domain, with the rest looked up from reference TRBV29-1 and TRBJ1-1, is SAVISQKPSRDICQRGTSLTIQCQVDSQVTMMFWYRQQPGQSLTLIATANQGSEATYESGFVIDKFPISRPNLTFSTLTVSNMSPEDSSIYLCSVQQGTMNTEAFFGQGTRLTVV.

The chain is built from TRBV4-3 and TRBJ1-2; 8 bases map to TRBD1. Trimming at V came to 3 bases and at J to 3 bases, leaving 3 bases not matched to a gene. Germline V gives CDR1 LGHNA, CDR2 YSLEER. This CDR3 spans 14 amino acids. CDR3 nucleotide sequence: TGCGCCAGCAGCCATCTGGACAGGGACTATGGCTACACCTTC. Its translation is CASSHLDRDYGYTF.

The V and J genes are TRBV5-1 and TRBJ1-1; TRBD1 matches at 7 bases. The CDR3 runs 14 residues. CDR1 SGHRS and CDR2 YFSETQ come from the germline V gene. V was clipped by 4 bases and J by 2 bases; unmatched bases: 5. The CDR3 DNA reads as TGCGCCAGCAGCACGGGGACAGTTAACACTGAAGCTTTCTTT. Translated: CASSTGTVNTEAFF.

CDR3 bases: TGTGCCAGTAGTAACTGGCGGGAGCAGTTCTTC. Protein sequence: CASSNWREQFF. This chain connects TRBV19 to TRBJ2-1, with unresolved D. Trimming left V 4 bases short and J 10 bases short, with 8 bases between. Germline CDR1 LNHDA, CDR2 SQIVND (reference sequence). The length of the CDR3 is 11 residues.

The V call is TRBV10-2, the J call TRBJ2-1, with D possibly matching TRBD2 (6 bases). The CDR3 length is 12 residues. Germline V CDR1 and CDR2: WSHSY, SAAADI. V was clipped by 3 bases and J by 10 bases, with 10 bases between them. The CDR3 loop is CASSDLGGEQFF. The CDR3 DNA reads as TGCGCCAGCAGTGATCTGGGGGGAGAGCAGTTCTTC.

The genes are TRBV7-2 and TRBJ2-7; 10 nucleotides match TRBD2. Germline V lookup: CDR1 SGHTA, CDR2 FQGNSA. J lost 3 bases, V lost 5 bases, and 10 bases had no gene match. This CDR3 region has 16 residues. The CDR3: CASSPLSGGPIYEQYF. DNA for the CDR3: TGTGCCAGCAGCCCACTTAGCGGGGGGCCAATCTACGAGCAGTACTTC.

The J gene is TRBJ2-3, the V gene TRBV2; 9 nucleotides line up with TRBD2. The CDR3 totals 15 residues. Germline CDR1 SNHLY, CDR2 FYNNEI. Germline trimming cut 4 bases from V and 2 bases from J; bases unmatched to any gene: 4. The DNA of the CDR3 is TGTGCCAGCAGTGGGGCGGGGGGGCCCACAGATACGCAGTATTTT. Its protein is CASSGAGGPTDTQYF. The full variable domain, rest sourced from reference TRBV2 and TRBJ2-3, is EPEVTQTPSHQVTQMGQEVILRCVPISNHLYFYWYRQILGQKVEFLVSFYNNEISEKSEIFDDQFSVERPDGSNFTLKIRSTKLEDSAMYFCASSGAGGPTDTQYFGPGTRLTVL.

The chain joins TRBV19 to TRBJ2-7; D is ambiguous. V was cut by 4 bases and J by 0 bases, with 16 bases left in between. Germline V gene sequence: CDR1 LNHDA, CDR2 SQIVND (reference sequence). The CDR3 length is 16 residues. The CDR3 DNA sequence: TGTGCCAGTAGTACCTCGAGCCGGGTTGACTCCTACGAGCAGTACTTC. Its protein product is CASSTSSRVDSYEQYF.

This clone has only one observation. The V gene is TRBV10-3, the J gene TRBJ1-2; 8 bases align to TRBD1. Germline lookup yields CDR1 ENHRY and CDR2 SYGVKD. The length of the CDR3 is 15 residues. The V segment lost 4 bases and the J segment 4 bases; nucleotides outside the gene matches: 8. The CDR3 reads CAISGMGQEAYGYTF. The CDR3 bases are TGTGCCATCAGTGGAATGGGACAGGAGGCCTATGGCTACACCTTC.

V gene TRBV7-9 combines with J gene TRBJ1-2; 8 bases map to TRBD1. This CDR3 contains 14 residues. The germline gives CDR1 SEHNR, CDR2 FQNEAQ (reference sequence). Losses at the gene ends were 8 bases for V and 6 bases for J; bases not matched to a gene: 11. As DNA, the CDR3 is TGTGCCAGCCGACCCGGGACAGGTGTCGATGGCTACACCTTC. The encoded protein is CASRPGTGVDGYTF.

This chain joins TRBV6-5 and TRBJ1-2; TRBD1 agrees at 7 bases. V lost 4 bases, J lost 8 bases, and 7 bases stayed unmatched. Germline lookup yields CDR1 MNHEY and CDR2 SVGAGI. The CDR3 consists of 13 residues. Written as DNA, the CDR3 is TGTGCCAGCAGTTCGACAGGGAACGGGGGCTACACCTTC. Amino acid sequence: CASSSTGNGGYTF.

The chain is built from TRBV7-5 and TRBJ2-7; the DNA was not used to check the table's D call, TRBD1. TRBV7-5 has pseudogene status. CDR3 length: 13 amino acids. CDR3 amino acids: CARSLGGPYEQYF. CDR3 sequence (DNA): TGTGCCAGAAGCTTAGGTGGCCCCTACGAGCAGTACTTC.

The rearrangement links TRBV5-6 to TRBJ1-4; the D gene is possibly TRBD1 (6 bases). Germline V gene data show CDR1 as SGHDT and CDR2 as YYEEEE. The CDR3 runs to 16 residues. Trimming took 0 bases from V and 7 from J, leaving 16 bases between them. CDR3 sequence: CASSLALWGHGEKLFF. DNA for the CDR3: TGTGCCAGCAGCTTGGCGCTGTGGGGGCACGGTGAAAAACTGTTTTTT. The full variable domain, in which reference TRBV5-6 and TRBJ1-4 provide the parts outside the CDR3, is DAGVTQSPTHLIKTRGQQVTLRCSPKSGHDTVSWYQQALGQGPQFIFQYYEEEERQRGNFPDRFSGHQFPNYSSELNVNALLLGDSALYLCASSLALWGHGEKLFFGSGTQLSVL.

CDR3 sequence reads: CASSPMDKVFYGYTF. CDR3 sequence (DNA): TGTGCCAGCTCACCAATGGACAAGGTGTTCTATGGCTACACCTTC. The V and J genes are TRBV18 and TRBJ1-2, with a weak D call TRBD1 (5 bases). The V end lost 2 bases, the J end lost 4 bases, and 14 bases lay between the germline ends. The germline V gene encodes CDR1 KGHSH and CDR2 LQKENI. The CDR3 extends over 15 amino acids.

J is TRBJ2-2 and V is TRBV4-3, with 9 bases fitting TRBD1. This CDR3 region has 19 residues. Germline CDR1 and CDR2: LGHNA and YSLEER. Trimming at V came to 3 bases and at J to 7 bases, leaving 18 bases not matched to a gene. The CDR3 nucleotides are TGCGCCAGCAGCCAGGATACGTGGGGGGACAGGGAAAAAGTCGGGGAGCTGTTTTTT. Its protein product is CASSQDTWGDREKVGELFF.

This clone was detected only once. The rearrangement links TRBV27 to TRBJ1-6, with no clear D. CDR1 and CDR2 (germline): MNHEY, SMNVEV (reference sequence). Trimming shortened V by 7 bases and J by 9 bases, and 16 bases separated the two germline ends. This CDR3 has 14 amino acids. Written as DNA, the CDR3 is TGTGCCAGCATGGCCCTCTCCCCTCCTTCACCCCTCCACTTT. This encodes CASMALSPPSPLHF.

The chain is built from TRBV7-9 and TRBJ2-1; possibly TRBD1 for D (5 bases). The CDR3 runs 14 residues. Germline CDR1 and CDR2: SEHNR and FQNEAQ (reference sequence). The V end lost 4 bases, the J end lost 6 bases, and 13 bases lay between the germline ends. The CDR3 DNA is TGTGCCAGCAGCTCAGGGTTCATCGGCAATGAGCAGTTCTTC. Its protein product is CASSSGFIGNEQFF.

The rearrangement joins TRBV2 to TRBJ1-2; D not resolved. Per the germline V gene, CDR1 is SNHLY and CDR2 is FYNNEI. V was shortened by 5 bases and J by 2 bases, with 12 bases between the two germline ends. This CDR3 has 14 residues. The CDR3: CASSPRTGNYGYTF. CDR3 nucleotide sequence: TGTGCCAGCAGTCCCCGAACGGGGAACTATGGCTACACCTTC.